Below, one T cell receptor beta chain is given with its context. This clone was detected only a few times. Its antigen remains undetermined. Base-call qualities are not available, and no considerably larger clone is one nucleotide away. This sample stems from a study of OX40 agonist ivuxolimab in advanced cancers. About the investigation overall: Ivuxolimab, which targeted the costimulatory receptor OX40 (CD134), was an agonistic, fully human IgG2 monoclonal antibody. Intravenous ivuxolimab was administered to patients every 2 weeks at six dose levels: 0.01, 0.1, 0.3, 1.5, 3 and 10 mg/kg. Of the approximately 50 patients in dose escalation, 19 had hepatocellular carcinoma, about 15 had melanoma, 9 had renal cell carcinoma and 9 had head and neck cancer. The dose-escalation cohort was approximately 83% male with a mean age of 60 years, ranging from roughly 20 to 85. Patients were allowed to have had prior anti-PD-1, anti-PD-L1 or anti-CTLA-4 therapy, and around 41% of the dose-escalation patients had previously received checkpoint inhibitors. Partial responses occurred in three dose-escalation patients, of whom one had hepatocellular carcinoma and two had cutaneous melanoma. The purpose of peripheral TCRbeta sequencing was to test whether ivuxolimab changed TCR sequence diversity and led to clonal T-cell expansion. The paper reports the monotherapy dose-escalation portion (N of about 54 patients) of the phase I ivuxolimab trial.

CDR1 MGHRA and CDR2 YSYEKL were looked up in the germline V gene. The CDR3 sequence holds 14 residues, the cysteine and phenylalanine included. Just the 42-base CDR3 DNA is kept, in frame starting at base 1. At the junction V is shortened by 1 base and J by 5 bases; bases outside the gene matches: 5. Overall study outcomes, separate from this receptor: In partial responders in the 0.1-3.0 mg/kg groups, normalized peripheral clonal expansion was found to be among the lowest, especially among CD8+ T cells. The antigen specificity of the peripheral T cells that underwent clonal expansion was not determined. Low levels of normalized T-cell clonal expansion were also seen in some patients who did not respond. At doses of 0.1 to 3.0 mg/kg, clonal expansion of both CD4+ and CD8+ blood T cells was observed from baseline to week 6. After ivuxolimab, CD8+ T cells had more expanded clones than CD4+ T cells on average.

Patients with a history of autoimmune disease or receiving systemic immunosuppression were excluded from the trial. Peripheral blood for TCR sequencing was collected from all dose cohorts at baseline, on cycle 4 day 1, and on cycle 7 day 1. Samples were obtained from an open-label, multicenter, first-in-human phase I dose-escalation trial of ivuxolimab. Adults with locally advanced or metastatic melanoma, renal cell carcinoma, hepatocellular carcinoma or head and neck squamous cell carcinoma were enrolled in the trial. Before TCR sequencing, CD4+ T cells and CD8+ T cells were sorted from peripheral blood as separate populations. Genomic DNA was extracted from sorted cells for sequencing of the TCRbeta CDR3 region. The immunoSEQ Assay was used to sequence the TCRbeta CDR3 regions. TCRdb took this table from immuneACCESS and kept in-frame rearrangements with V and J called. Such tables lack part of the clones; where checked against another copy, unresolved V genes explain under half of the gap, and the rest is unexplained. This sample lists just over 40,000 clones; approximately 89% were detected once. The ten largest clonotypes hold more than 3% of the sample.

The sequence links TRBV4-1 to TRBJ2-7; 7 central bases correspond to TRBD1. This TCR was recovered from an adult with an advanced solid tumor such as melanoma, head and neck, liver or kidney cancer. Material: CD4+ or CD8+ T cells sorted from blood, obtained in a trial of the OX40 agonist ivuxolimab. CDR3 sequence: CASSQVEGADEQYF. Here is the DNA: TGCGCCAGCAGCCAAGTTGAGGGGGCGGACGAGCAGTACTTC.